This T cell receptor beta chain was found in a study of cytomegalovirus exposure and HLA in healthy donors (dated by TCRdb to the late 2010s). The study in broad terms: According to an earlier analysis of a few hundred of the donors, roughly 180 million T cells yielded 90 million to 140 million unique TCR beta sequences and 276 Gb of sequence data. In the later analysis, no new phenotypic data were used to find candidate immune exposures; instead, reliance was placed on TCR beta sequences and their occurrence across donors. Besides the first cohort of approximately 670 subjects, a separate validation cohort made up of over a hundred different subjects was used. Several DR-DQ haplotypes were treated as single units for association and clustering because of strong linkage in the cohort. The study aimed to test whether signatures of past pathogen exposure could be identified by cataloging public T cell receptors. In a later analysis, previously published TCR beta repertoires from several hundred donors were re-analyzed and high-resolution HLA genotyping was added so that TCR occurrence patterns could be studied. An earlier analysis of nearly 600 of the donors applied high-throughput TCR beta sequencing to assess whether each TCR beta V gene segment acted as functional or pseudogenic. The number of donors typed differed by locus, with roughly 629-640 for A, B, C, DRB1 and DQB1, around 500 for DQA1, 600 to 610 for DPA1, and around 450 for DPB1. The study profiled the T cell repertoires of 666 subjects by immunosequencing and related them to cytomegalovirus serostatus. The genetic ancestry cluster associated with self-reported Caucasian donors included around four fifths of the roughly 380 genotyped donors. An early release covering approximately 600 HLA-typed donors comprised about 320 gigabases of sequencing data and roughly 85 million unique TCR sequences. Donor age, sex, ethnicity and CMV serostatus were collected together with the repertoire data. All discovery cohort repertoires had been generated using a single sequencing platform. Across some 400 genotyped donors of the cohort, an average of approximately 240,000 unique TCR beta nucleotide sequences per donor were sequenced, and 15% to 20% of those sequences were non-productive. The study combined high-throughput TCR immunosequencing, statistical association of individual TCRs with disease status, and machine learning to predict cytomegalovirus infection status. A later genetic analysis used genome-wide SNP genotypes for about three fifths of the 666 donors, treating that subset as a discovery cohort. Class I and class II HLA loci were covered by the typing at four-digit resolution. What the work shows at the level of the full study, not this receptor alone: When HLA alleles, especially DR and DQ, strongly co-occurred, attributing TCR associations to individual alleles was difficult. Compared with the approximately 700-donor mean, donors in an Asian-associated ancestry cluster had fewer N-insertions in productive TCRs, according to a later genetic analysis. According to a later analysis, parvovirus B19, influenza, CMV and Epstein-Barr virus appeared linked to several top co-occurrence clusters. An association between a missense DCLRE1C variant and V-gene and J-gene trimming of TCR beta chains was found in a later genetic analysis and replicated in an independent cohort. Because HLA typing was unavailable for some donors at each locus, only the typed subset was used in association tests. A later analysis associated 17,000 or so TCR beta sequences with specific HLA alleles at a false discovery rate of 0.05. Most TCR sequences were seen in very few donors, while some public TCRs were found in many individuals. In both the original and validation cohorts, the classifier was reported to diagnose cytomegalovirus status with high specificity and sensitivity. Broadly in line with IMGT annotations, most TCR beta V segments showed up in productive rearrangements about 90% or about 30% of the time in an earlier analysis of several hundred of the donors. Most CMV-associated TCR beta chains appeared to be HLA-restricted in a later analysis, and the HLA associations seemed to be driven largely by CMV exposure. In a later analysis, HLA-associated TCR beta chains were found to be more clonally expanded and to have lower generation probabilities than equally common non-associated chains. In vitro tests confirmed that a few of the cytomegalovirus-associated TCR beta chains recognize cytomegalovirus antigens. A cluster of highly shared sequence variants was judged likely to be a technical artifact of the sequencing pipeline. This cohort had only TCR beta chains sequenced, and the lack of alpha or paired-chain data limited which features could be detected. A further reported finding was that TCR beta sequences accurately predicted the HLA-A and HLA-B alleles for most subjects in the first cohort. The earlier analysis of almost 600 of the donors excluded fewer than 20 rarely observed V segments, including chromosome 9 orphons, because counts were too low. Correlated functional status among segregating V segments might reflect linkage disequilibrium, but an unknown experimental factor could not be ruled out. The study listed 150 to 200 TCR beta chains as associated with cytomegalovirus. A later analysis found that TCR association rates varied across HLA loci, with DRB1 alleles showing the most associated TCRs and HLA-C alleles the fewest. According to the authors, the approach could potentially be generalized to other disease states and immunological phenotypes. Roughly uniform sequencing depth across donors was assumed in presence/absence analyses, although this assumption may not hold. The 87-base-pair reads could not distinguish some IMGT-functional V segments, including TRBV6-2 and TRBV6-3, so those segments were excluded. CMV serostatus was the only immune exposure information available for the cohort.

CDR1 and CDR2 were assigned from the germline V gene as LGHNA and YNFKEQ. Inclusive of the bounding cysteine and phenylalanine, the CDR3 is 21 residues long. The CDR3 DNA has 63 bases and is translated from base 1. Trimming costs V 4 bases and J 7 bases, and their ends lie 35 bases apart. The protocol used for the library was the immunoSEQ multiplex PCR assay. A mixture of 60 forward primers for TCR Vbeta segments and 13 reverse primers for TCR Jbeta segments was used in the multiplex PCR. A multiplex PCR assay on genomic DNA amplified the CDR3 region of rearranged TCR beta genes. The Illumina HiSeq System was used to sequence the amplified TCR beta libraries as 87-base-pair reads. As for the original processing: A later analysis tallied around 80 million unique TCR beta chains across the 640 or so repertoires, and around 12 million of those chains were shared by two or more donors. A nearest-neighbor algorithm error-corrected the raw reads and collapsed the reads into unique sequences, merging closely related sequences to remove PCR and sequencing errors. V, D and J gene segments were assigned by aligning CDR3 sequences to IMGT reference sequences. For a sequence to be retained, at least a six-nucleotide match to both a V gene segment and a J gene segment was required. A rearrangement was called productive if the CDR3 had no stop codons and remained in frame with V and J, and every other rearrangement was called non-productive. Following IMGT convention, CDR3 was defined as the stretch from the second conserved V-encoded cysteine to the conserved J-encoded phenylalanine. The earlier analysis of fewer than 750 of the donors excluded sequences that lacked an unambiguous match to a single V gene segment. An earlier analysis of 450 to 650 of the donors called V segments functional above 56.7% productive rearrangements and segregating when the between-donor standard deviation exceeded 5%. To diagnose cytomegalovirus status from the catalog of TCR beta chain sequences, a statistical classification framework was built. In a later analysis, V and J genes were assigned by comparing TCR nucleotide sequences against IMGT/GENE-DB human TR gene sequences. A later analysis assigned CDR3 sequences and most-parsimonious VDJ recombination scenarios with the TCRdist pipeline. In a later analysis, each TCR beta chain was defined by its CDR3 amino acid sequence together with its V-gene family, and reads lacking a unique V-gene family were excluded. To address suspected cross-contamination and a sequencing artifact, a later analysis removed roughly 580 highly shared, low-generation-probability nucleotide sequences. In a later analysis, a clonal expansion index for each public chain was calculated from normalized within-repertoire ranks of inferred template counts. In a later analysis, generation probabilities were computed with a VDJ recombination model fitted to out-of-frame rearrangements, and the resulting probabilities were checked against IGoR. In a later analysis, hypergeometric tests were used to score TCR-TCR, TCR-HLA and TCR-CMV co-occurrence, with a repertoire-size bias correction applied to TCR pairs. To estimate false discovery rates, a later analysis permuted the HLA or CMV assignments 20 times. A later analysis grouped co-occurring TCRs with DBSCAN, adding TCRdist sequence similarity when clustering within HLA-allele-positive subsets. Repertoires with fewer than 30,000 or more than 120,000 public chains were left out of co-occurrence clustering, as were five repertoires with anomalous nucleotide sharing. This immuneACCESS table, as held by TCRdb, lists in-frame sequences with V and J called but not all clones. Of the missing ones, under half trace to an unresolved V gene in checked studies; the others have no known cause. V and J calls and clone size come straight from that table; D and trimming were deduced from the DNA. Here the sample has roughly 170,000 clones; around 84% occur a single time. The top ten hold about 1.3% of the sample.

The cohort was made up of 500 to 800 healthy bone marrow donors. At the time of sampling, all cohort members were nominally healthy, though unrecorded immune exposures were likely present. The donor was CMV seropositive and belonged to the group of more than 250 seropositive cohort members. A peripheral blood sample was provided by each donor, and peripheral blood mononuclear cells were used for TCR beta sequencing. Genomic DNA extraction from the blood cell samples was performed with the Qiagen DNeasy Blood Extraction Kit. Points on this clone: It lacks a known antigen. No clone much larger than this one lies a single base away; base qualities are absent.

The specimen sequenced was PBMCs. The rearrangement combines TRBV4-2 with TRBJ2-1, with TRBD2 perhaps the D gene, on 6 matching bases. This TCR was sampled from a girl aged 2-10 years in good health and CMV-seropositive. The DNA reads TGTGCCAGCAGCCCACTAGCTATTGATTTAGTAGGCGGGACGGGTGGAAATGAGCAGTTCTTC. Translated, it gives CASSPLAIDLVGGTGGNEQFF.